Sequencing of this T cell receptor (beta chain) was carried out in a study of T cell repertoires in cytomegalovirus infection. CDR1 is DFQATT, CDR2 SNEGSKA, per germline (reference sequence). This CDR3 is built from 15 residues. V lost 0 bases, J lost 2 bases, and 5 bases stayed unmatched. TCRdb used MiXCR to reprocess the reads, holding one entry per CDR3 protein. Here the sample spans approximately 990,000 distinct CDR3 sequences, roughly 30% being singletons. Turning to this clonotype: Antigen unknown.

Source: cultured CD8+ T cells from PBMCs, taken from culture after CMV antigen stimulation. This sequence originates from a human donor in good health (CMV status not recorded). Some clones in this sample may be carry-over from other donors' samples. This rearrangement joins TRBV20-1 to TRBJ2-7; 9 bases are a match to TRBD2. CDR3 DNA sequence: TGCAGTGCTAGAGATATAGCGGGGGATGCCTACGAGCAGTACTTC. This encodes CSARDIAGDAYEQYF.